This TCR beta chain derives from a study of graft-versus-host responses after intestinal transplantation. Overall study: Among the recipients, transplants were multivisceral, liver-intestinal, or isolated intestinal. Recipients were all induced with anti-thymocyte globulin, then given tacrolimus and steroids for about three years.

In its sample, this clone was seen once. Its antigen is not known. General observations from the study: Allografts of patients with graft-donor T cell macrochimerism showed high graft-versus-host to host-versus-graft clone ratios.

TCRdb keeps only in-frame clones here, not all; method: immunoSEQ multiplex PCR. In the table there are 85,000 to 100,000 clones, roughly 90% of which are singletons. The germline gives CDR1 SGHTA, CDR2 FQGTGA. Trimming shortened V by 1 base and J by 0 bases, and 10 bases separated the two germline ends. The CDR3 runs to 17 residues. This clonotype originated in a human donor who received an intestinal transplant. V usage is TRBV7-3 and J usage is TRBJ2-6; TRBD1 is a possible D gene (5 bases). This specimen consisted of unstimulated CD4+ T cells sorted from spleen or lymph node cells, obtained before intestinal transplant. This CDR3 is CASSLSRDSSGANVLTF. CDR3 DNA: TGTGCCAGCAGCTTAAGCAGAGACAGCTCTGGGGCCAACGTCCTGACTTTC.